A single sample is the source of the 29 T cell receptor beta chains below, sequenced in a study of shared clonotypes between healthy human individuals. Some clones are missing from TCRdb's copy, which holds only in-frame ones; the method was immunoSEQ multiplex PCR. The sample has more than 2,000,000 clones; 90% to 95% are singletons. Sequencing was done on a sample of naive CD4+ T cells sorted from blood. Noted subset: CD45RA+ positively selected. These receptor sequences come from a man between 18 and 35 years old in good health.

V gene TRBV10-1 combines with J gene TRBJ2-3; 11 positions match TRBD2. After removal of 5 bases from V and 1 base from J, the junction contained 5 bases not matched to a gene. Germline CDR1 WNHNN, CDR2 SYGVQD (reference sequence). The CDR3 extends over 16 amino acids. The CDR3, as DNA: TGCGCCAGCAGTCCCTTACTAGCGGGGGGCACAGATACGCAGTATTTT. Encoded protein: CASSPLLAGGTDTQYF.

This chain links TRBV19 with TRBJ2-7; D is unresolved. The CDR3 spans 15 residues. Per germline, CDR1 LNHDA and CDR2 SQIVND (reference sequence). V gave up 0 bases and J gave up 3 bases, with 12 bases separating them. The CDR3 sequence is CASSIEAGPFYEQYF. DNA of the CDR3: TGTGCCAGTAGTATAGAGGCAGGCCCCTTCTACGAGCAGTACTTC.

The chain combines TRBV6-5 with TRBJ2-1; 10 nucleotides match TRBD2. CDR1 and CDR2 (germline): MNHEY, SVGAGI. The trim removed 6 bases at V and 3 bases at J, leaving 5 bases unmatched. The CDR3 contains 15 residues. CDR3 region: CASRRAGGGYNEQFF. The CDR3 bases are TGTGCCAGCAGAAGAGCGGGGGGGGGCTACAATGAGCAGTTCTTC.

The chain links TRBV5-4 to TRBJ2-7, with no clear D. The length of the CDR3 is 15 residues. Per the germline V gene, CDR1 is SGHNT and CDR2 is YYREEE (reference sequence). V shed 1 base and J shed 1 base, with 12 bases lying between them. Here the CDR3 DNA reads TGTGCCAGCAGCTTGTGGGCAGGACCATCCTACGAGCAGTACTTC. This encodes CASSLWAGPSYEQYF.

DNA of the CDR3: TGTGCCAGCAGCCGTGACGGATTCTACGAGCAGTACTTC. It is translated as CASSRDGFYEQYF. V is TRBV5-4 and J is TRBJ2-7; D unclear. CDR3 length: 13 residues. V dropped 4 bases and J dropped 3 bases, with 11 bases sitting between them. Germline lookup yields CDR1 SGHNT and CDR2 YYREEE (reference sequence).

V and J are TRBV10-3 and TRBJ1-3, with 7 bases fitting TRBD1. CDR3 length: 17 residues. Germline V CDR1 and CDR2: ENHRY, SYGVKD. V shed 0 bases, J shed 0 bases, and the junction held 5 bases outside the gene matches. The CDR3 DNA is TGTGCCATCAGTGAGTCAGGGACAGCCTTCTCTGGAAACACCATATATTTT. Its protein is CAISESGTAFSGNTIYF.

The V gene is TRBV10-3, the J gene TRBJ2-1; D is perhaps TRBD2 (6 bases). Germline V gene lookup returns CDR1 ENHRY and CDR2 SYGVKD. Trimming removed 4 bases at V and 4 bases at J, with 11 bases between. The CDR3 runs 14 residues. The CDR3 coding sequence is TGTGCCATCAGTGCCAGCGGGCAGTACAATGAGCAGTTCTTC. Its protein product is CAISASGQYNEQFF.

J is TRBJ1-2 and V is TRBV28; D might be TRBD1 (5 bases). Trimming left V 2 bases short and J 8 bases short, with 12 bases between. CDR1 and CDR2 from the germline V gene are MDHEN and SYDVKM. This CDR3 comprises 13 residues. CDR3 residues: CASSLEGVRGYTF. CDR3 bases: TGTGCCAGCAGTTTAGAAGGGGTCCGGGGCTACACCTTC.

The chain employs TRBV18 and TRBJ2-7; 9 bases fit TRBD2. This CDR3 has 13 amino acids. Germline lookup yields CDR1 KGHSH and CDR2 LQKENI. The V gene end was trimmed by 6 bases and the J gene end by 1 base; junction bases not matched to a gene: 1. CDR3 residues: CASSSGGSYEQYF. CDR3 DNA: TGTGCCAGCTCGAGCGGGGGGTCCTACGAGCAGTACTTC.

The chain is built from TRBV15 and TRBJ1-2; a possible D gene is TRBD1 (6 bases). The germline V and J ends were trimmed by 1 base and 1 base, with 7 bases remaining between them. The CDR3 covers 14 residues. The germline V gene encodes CDR1 LNHNV and CDR2 YYDKDF (reference sequence). The CDR3 reads CATSRGTDNYGYTF. DNA for the CDR3: TGTGCCACCAGCAGAGGGACAGATAACTATGGCTACACCTTC.

V and J are TRBV7-2 and TRBJ1-6; D ambiguous. CDR3 size: 15 residues. Germline loops: CDR1 SGHTA, CDR2 FQGNSA. Trimming removed 1 base from V and 7 bases from J, with 11 bases in between. Here the CDR3 DNA reads TGTGCCAGCAGCTTAGGCGTCAGATCCAATTCACCCCTCCACTTT. This encodes CASSLGVRSNSPLHF.

This clone was counted once. The chain uses TRBV7-4 and TRBJ1-2; the match to TRBD1 covers 10 bases. CDR3 length: 16 amino acids. Germline trimming cut 5 bases from V and 0 bases from J; bases unmatched to any gene: 6. Germline V gene lookup returns CDR1 SGHVT and CDR2 SQSDAQ. CDR3 coding DNA: TGTGCCAGCAGCATCGACAGGGGGCGTACTAACTATGGCTACACCTTC. Its protein is CASSIDRGRTNYGYTF.

The CDR3 spells CASSLQGFYEQYF. In nucleotides, the CDR3 is TGTGCCAGCAGCTTGCAGGGTTTTTACGAGCAGTACTTC. The chain links TRBV5-6 to TRBJ2-7; D may be TRBD1 (5 bases). Trimming took off 1 base at V and 4 bases at J, with 9 bases between the two ends. The CDR3 is made up of 13 amino acids. CDR1 is SGHDT and CDR2 is YYEEEE in the germline V gene.

The gene calls are TRBV18 and TRBJ1-1, with 11 bases aligning to TRBD1. Germline CDR1 and CDR2: KGHSH and LQKENI. This CDR3 has 15 amino acids. J lost 5 bases, V lost 6 bases, and 8 bases had no gene match. The CDR3 coding sequence is TGTGCCAGCTCCCCATCGGGACAGGGGGGAACTGAAGCTTTCTTT. Translation gives CASSPSGQGGTEAFF.

The chain carries TRBV7-2 and TRBJ2-7; TRBD2 matches 11 bases. CDR1 and CDR2 from the germline V gene are SGHTA and FQGNSA. The CDR3 consists of 18 residues. V lost 1 base, J lost 0 bases, and 8 bases stayed unmatched. CDR3 region: CASSLVTSGRRGSYEQYF. As DNA, the CDR3 is TGTGCCAGCAGCTTAGTAACTAGCGGGAGACGGGGCTCCTACGAGCAGTACTTC. The full variable domain, with the rest looked up from reference TRBV7-2 and TRBJ2-7, is GAGVSQSPSNKVTEKGKDVELRCDPISGHTALYWYRQSLGQGLEFLIYFQGNSAPDKSGLPSDRFSAERTGGSVSTLTIQRTQQEDSAVYLCASSLVTSGRRGSYEQYFGPGTRLTVT.

This chain links TRBV10-3 with TRBJ2-3; D possibly uses TRBD1 or TRBD2 (5 bases each). The germline CDR1 and CDR2 sequences are ENHRY and SYGVKD. The V end lost 6 bases, the J end lost 5 bases, and 18 bases lay between the germline ends. CDR3 length: 15 amino acids. This CDR3 reads CAIRLGDLGGDTQYF. The CDR3, as DNA: TGTGCCATCAGACTAGGGGACCTGGGCGGAGATACGCAGTATTTT.

The chain links TRBV5-4 to TRBJ1-3; D might be TRBD1 (6 bases). Trimming removed 1 base from V and 0 bases from J, with 11 bases in between. There are 16 residues in the CDR3. Germline CDR1 is SGHNT and CDR2 is YYREEE (reference sequence). CDR3 loop: CASSLRDRSSGNTIYF. In DNA, the CDR3 is TGTGCCAGCAGCTTGCGAGACAGGTCCTCTGGAAACACCATATATTTT.

As to this clone: One end of the junction is discordant with germline, which a read error may explain. The chain is built from TRBV5-6 and TRBJ2-3, with 14 positions matching TRBD2. The germline CDR1 and CDR2 sequences are SGHDT and YYEEEE. This CDR3 has 13 amino acids. The CDR3 spells CASSTGLAGVRVF. The CDR3 DNA sequence: TGTGCCAGCAGCACGGGACTAGCGGGGGTAAGGGTTTTT.

In regard to this clone: Additional DNA sequences in this sample encode the identical CDR3. The V and J genes are TRBV6-1 and TRBJ1-6; 8 positions match TRBD1. The J segment lost 10 bases and the V segment lost 5 bases, leaving 7 bases of the junction unmatched. The length of the CDR3 is 14 residues. Germline loops: CDR1 MNHNS, CDR2 SASEGT. CDR3 coding DNA: TGTGCCAGCAGTCCCGGACAGGGCGGGTCACCCCTCCACTTT. This encodes CASSPGQGGSPLHF.

The rearrangement links TRBV6-1 to TRBJ1-5, with 9 nucleotides matching TRBD1. The V and J ends lost 4 bases and 9 bases, in that order; junction bases with no gene match: 4. This CDR3 is 13 amino acids long. Germline CDR1 and CDR2: MNHNS and SASEGT. Written as DNA, the CDR3 is TGTGCCAGCAGTGGACAGGGGGTGGGGCCCCAGCATTTT. Translation gives CASSGQGVGPQHF.

This sequence joins TRBV2 and TRBJ2-3; D unclear. CDR3 size: 14 residues. The germline CDR1 and CDR2 sequences are SNHLY and FYNNEI. V lost 7 bases and J 2 bases, leaving 13 bases between the germline ends. Here the CDR3 DNA reads TGTGCCAGCACCTGGGCCCCGACCACAGATACGCAGTATTTT. It codes for CASTWAPTTDTQYF.

This chain connects TRBV19 to TRBJ2-1; weak D call: TRBD1 (6 bases). The V gene lost 5 bases and the J gene lost 4 bases, with 12 bases spanning the gap. The CDR3 length is 14 residues. The germline CDR1 and CDR2 sequences are LNHDA and SQIVND (reference sequence). CDR3 residues: CASSPGTRYNEQFF. Written as DNA, the CDR3 is TGTGCCAGTAGTCCAGGGACAAGATACAATGAGCAGTTCTTC.

This clone was picked up one time. This specimen includes other DNA sequences encoding the same CDR3. The rearrangement uses TRBV2 and TRBJ2-7, with TRBD1 matching 10 bases. The CDR3 loop spans 14 amino acids. V trimming: 5 bases; J trimming: 3 bases; junction bases outside the gene matches: 4. CDR1 and CDR2 from the germline V gene are SNHLY and FYNNEI. In DNA, the CDR3 is TGTGCCAGCAGTCCGGACAGGGGGAACTACGAGCAGTACTTC. Its translation is CASSPDRGNYEQYF.

The chain recombines TRBV5-4 with TRBJ1-2, with D unclear. The germline V gene has CDR1 SGHNT and CDR2 YYREEE (reference sequence). This CDR3 contains 13 residues. Trimming removed 4 bases from V and 2 bases from J, with 9 bases in between. CDR3 nucleotide sequence: TGTGCCAGCAGCCCGCTGGAAAACTATGGCTACACCTTC. Encoded protein: CASSPLENYGYTF.

The sample holds a few counts of this clone. V and J are TRBV4-1 and TRBJ1-5; tentatively, D is TRBD1 (5 bases). V was trimmed by 3 bases and J by 6 bases, leaving 15 bases between them. The CDR3 extends over 15 amino acids. Germline CDR1 reads MGHRA; CDR2 reads YSYEKL. CDR3 sequence reads: CASSQDTGYGQPQHF. The CDR3 nucleotides read TGCGCCAGCAGCCAGGATACAGGTTACGGTCAGCCCCAGCATTTT.

The chain links TRBV27 to TRBJ2-7; D might be TRBD1 (6 bases). The germline V gene has CDR1 MNHEY and CDR2 SMNVEV (reference sequence). The CDR3 runs to 15 residues. V lost 7 bases to trimming and J lost 6 bases, with 22 bases between them. CDR3 sequence reads: CASTPHRDTGFEQYF. CDR3 nucleotide sequence: TGTGCCAGCACCCCTCACCGGGACACCGGATTCGAGCAGTACTTC.

This chain uses TRBV10-3 with TRBJ1-2, with D perhaps matching TRBD1 (6 bases). With 0 bases removed from V and 4 bases from J, the gap between germline ends came to 12 bases. The CDR3 runs to 15 residues. Germline loops: CDR1 ENHRY, CDR2 SYGVKD. CDR3 sequence (DNA): TGTGCCATCAGTGAGTCTGGCAGGGGAAGCTATGGCTACACCTTC. Amino acid sequence: CAISESGRGSYGYTF.

This chain connects TRBV5-1 to TRBJ2-3, with D perhaps TRBD1 (7 bases). Germline CDR1 reads SGHRS; CDR2 reads YFSETQ. The CDR3 length is 21 residues. V shed 6 bases and J shed 0 bases, with 32 bases lying between them. DNA for the CDR3: TGCGCCAGCACCCTGGAAGGAGGGGGCAAAATATGGTGGGTTAGCACAGATACGCAGTATTTT. It encodes CASTLEGGGKIWWVSTDTQYF.

The V and J genes are TRBV18 and TRBJ1-2; 8 nucleotides align to TRBD1. The germline V gene encodes CDR1 KGHSH and CDR2 LQKENI. The CDR3 spans 15 residues. J gave up 4 bases and V 3 bases, and 7 bases lay outside the gene matches. The CDR3 sequence: CASSPPGQDSYGYTF. The DNA for the CDR3 is TGTGCCAGCTCACCGCCGGGACAGGATAGCTATGGCTACACCTTC.